What follows are 22 T cell receptor beta chains derived from one specimen sequenced in a study of blood T cell repertoires in COVID-19. This table comes from immunoSEQ multiplex PCR, and its TCRdb copy is limited to in-frame clones, with some not included. The data contain around 60,000 clones, approximately 80% of them singletons. Material: peripheral blood. The origin of the receptors is a man in his sixties with acute or convalescent COVID-19.

In its sample, this clone was seen a few times. V and J are TRBV28 and TRBJ2-3; 10 bases align to TRBD2. The CDR3 has 17 amino acids. Germline trimming cut 5 bases from V and 0 bases from J; bases unmatched to any gene: 8. Germline CDR1 reads MDHEN; CDR2 reads SYDVKM. This CDR3 reads CASSPRGTSASTDTQYF. The CDR3 bases are TGTGCCAGCAGTCCCCGGGGGACTAGCGCGAGCACAGATACGCAGTATTTT.

The chain carries TRBV29-1 and TRBJ2-1, with TRBD2 matching 9 bases. Per the germline V gene, CDR1 is SQVTM and CDR2 is ANQGSEA. Germline trimming cut 8 bases from V and 2 bases from J; bases unmatched to any gene: 10. The CDR3 spans 15 residues. The CDR3 sequence: CSYLLRGGTYNEQFF. For the CDR3, the DNA is TGCAGCTACCTCCTGCGGGGGGGAACCTACAATGAGCAGTTCTTC.

This clone was detected once. The V and J genes are TRBV2 and TRBJ2-4; D gene ambiguous. CDR1 is SNHLY, CDR2 FYNNEI, per germline. There are 13 residues in the CDR3. V was trimmed by 7 bases and J by 1 base, leaving 8 bases between them. CDR3 nucleotide sequence: TGTGCCAGCATGTTCTCGGCCAAAAACATTCAGTACTTC. This translates into CASMFSAKNIQYF.

The chain is built from TRBV28 and TRBJ1-5; a weak D match, TRBD1 (5 bases). The germline gives CDR1 MDHEN, CDR2 SYDVKM. Trimming took 4 bases from V and 3 from J, leaving 10 bases between them. The CDR3 spans 14 residues. In DNA, the CDR3 is TGTGCCAGCAGTTACAGGAGGGTCAATCAGCCCCAGCATTTT. Protein product: CASSYRRVNQPQHF.

This clone appeared a few times. This rearrangement joins TRBV27 to TRBJ1-6, with a tentative D call TRBD1 (6 bases). CDR3 length: 14 residues. V was cut by 5 bases and J by 9 bases, with 14 bases left in between. The V gene's germline CDR1 is MNHEY and CDR2 SMNVEV (reference sequence). CDR3 sequence: CASSTPTGLSPLHF. In DNA form, the CDR3 reads TGTGCCAGCAGTACCCCGACAGGACTTTCACCCCTCCACTTT.

The rearrangement joins TRBV7-6 to TRBJ2-5; 10 bases match TRBD1. V shed 5 bases, J shed 2 bases, and the junction held 8 bases outside the gene matches. Germline V gene sequence: CDR1 SGHVS, CDR2 FNYEAQ. The CDR3 contains 16 residues. The CDR3 DNA sequence: TGTGCCAGCAGCGAAGGGACAGGGGCGGGACAAGAGACCCAGTACTTC. Translated, it gives CASSEGTGAGQETQYF.

This clone was seen a few times. J is TRBJ1-1 and V is TRBV2, with no clear D. Trimming shortened V by 4 bases and J by 1 base, and 4 bases separated the two germline ends. Germline values: CDR1 SNHLY, CDR2 FYNNEI. This CDR3 spans 12 amino acids. DNA for the CDR3: TGTGCCAGCAGTGGAGGGAACACTGAAGCTTTCTTT. This translates into CASSGGNTEAFF.

This chain uses TRBV5-1 with TRBJ1-5; D unclear. V was trimmed by 4 bases and J by 9 bases, leaving 17 bases between them. The CDR3 has 14 amino acids. CDR1 SGHRS and CDR2 YFSETQ come from the germline V gene. CDR3 sequence (DNA): TGCGCCAGCAGCCCCCTACTAAGGGAGCGGCCCCAGCATTTT. This encodes CASSPLLRERPQHF.

The rearrangement links TRBV2 to TRBJ2-1; 10 positions agree with TRBD1. From germline, CDR1 is SNHLY and CDR2 FYNNEI. The CDR3 is made up of 14 amino acids. J was trimmed by 7 bases and V by 6 bases; bases with no gene match: 6. CDR3 nucleotide sequence: TGTGCCAGCAGGACAGGGGGCGGACGGAATGAGCAGTTCTTC. This encodes CASRTGGGRNEQFF.

The chain couples TRBV10-3 to TRBJ2-3; a weak D match, TRBD2 (6 bases). This CDR3 has 16 amino acids. Germline CDR1 and CDR2: ENHRY and SYGVKD. The V gene lost 10 bases and the J gene lost 2 bases, with 22 bases spanning the gap. This chain's CDR3 is CATATSQRAITDTQYF. CDR3 DNA: TGTGCCACCGCCACTTCTCAGCGGGCCATCACAGATACGCAGTATTTT.

V gene TRBV6-5 combines with J gene TRBJ1-4, with a weak D call TRBD1 (6 bases). Trimming took 5 bases from V and 3 from J, leaving 13 bases between them. There are 15 residues in the CDR3. The germline CDR1 and CDR2 sequences are MNHEY and SVGAGI. The DNA for the CDR3 is TGTGCCAGCAGTAACCCAGGGGCGCCTAATGAAAAACTGTTTTTT. Protein: CASSNPGAPNEKLFF.

This clone turned up a few times. The chain links TRBV19 to TRBJ1-2; D unresolved. Deletions cut 3 bases from V and 8 bases from J, with 13 bases between. The CDR3 is 13 residues long. Germline V gene lookup returns CDR1 LNHDA and CDR2 SQIVND (reference sequence). The CDR3: CASSIGAVRGYTF. CDR3 nucleotide sequence: TGTGCCAGTAGTATCGGAGCCGTAAGGGGCTACACCTTC.

The V call is TRBV19, the J call TRBJ1-3; no clear D. This CDR3 is 14 amino acids long. The ends were cut back, 10 bases at V and 0 bases at J, with 13 bases in the middle. In germline, CDR1 is LNHDA, CDR2 SQIVND (reference sequence). CDR3 loop: CATRRRSSGNTIYF. The CDR3 region has the DNA TGTGCCACGCGCAGACGGAGCTCTGGAAACACCATATATTTT.

The CDR3 sequence is CASSLITGANYNYEQYF. Here the CDR3 DNA reads TGTGCCAGCAGCTTGATAACAGGGGCCAACTATAACTACGAGCAGTACTTC. The chain joins TRBV5-6 to TRBJ2-7, with 7 bases aligning to TRBD1. Losses at the gene ends were 1 base for V and 3 bases for J; bases not matched to a gene: 13. Germline V CDR1 and CDR2: SGHDT, YYEEEE. The CDR3 sequence is 17 residues long.

The chain links TRBV10-2 to TRBJ1-2, with D perhaps matching TRBD1 (5 bases). Trimming took off 3 bases at V and 8 bases at J, with 13 bases between the two ends. The CDR3 has 13 residues. Germline V lookup: CDR1 WSHSY, CDR2 SAAADI. Written as DNA, the CDR3 is TGCGCCAGCAGTGACTGGGGCTCGCAGGGCTACACCTTC. Translating gives CASSDWGSQGYTF.

The gene calls are TRBV5-4 and TRBJ1-2, with D perhaps matching TRBD1 (5 bases). Germline V lookup: CDR1 SGHNT, CDR2 YYREEE (reference sequence). V was cut by 1 base and J by 8 bases, with 21 bases left in between. The length of the CDR3 is 16 residues. The CDR3 DNA is TGTGCCAGCAGCTTGACCCGCAAGGGACTCGGTGCGGGCTACACCTTC. The encoded protein is CASSLTRKGLGAGYTF.

This chain connects TRBV6-1 to TRBJ2-2, with D possibly TRBD1 on 6 matching bases. CDR1 MNHNS and CDR2 SASEGT come from the germline V gene. Deletions cut 3 bases from V and 2 bases from J, with 10 bases between. The CDR3 is made up of 15 amino acids. The CDR3 nucleotides read TGTGCCAGCAGTGAGGGGGACATAAACACCGGGGAGCTGTTTTTT. The encoded protein is CASSEGDINTGELFF.

This rearrangement joins TRBV9 to TRBJ2-5, with 10 positions matching TRBD1. Germline assignment: CDR1 SGDLS and CDR2 YYNGEE. The CDR3 covers 16 residues. The V segment lost 0 bases and the J segment 3 bases; nucleotides outside the gene matches: 5. CDR3 nucleotides: TGTGCCAGCAGCGTAGGAACGGGGACAGGGGAAGAGACCCAGTACTTC. Its translation: CASSVGTGTGEETQYF.

The chain is built from TRBV18 and TRBJ2-1; the D is unclear. The germline gives CDR1 KGHSH, CDR2 LQKENI. Trimming took off 2 bases at V and 0 bases at J, with 11 bases between the two ends. This CDR3 spans 16 amino acids. The CDR3 region has the DNA TGTGCCAGCTCACCAGGGCACGGAAGCTCCTACAATGAGCAGTTCTTC. Translation: CASSPGHGSSYNEQFF.

The CDR3 region has the DNA TGTGCCAGCAGGATACAACCGCACAGGGTATCCTACGAGCAGTACTTC. Its protein product is CASRIQPHRVSYEQYF. This chain links TRBV6-9 with TRBJ2-7; possible D gene TRBD1, 6 bases. Germline CDR1 is MNHGY and CDR2 is SVAAGI. Trimming pared 6 bases from V and 1 base from J, leaving 19 bases between. The CDR3 has 16 residues.

The rearrangement links TRBV7-9 to TRBJ2-3; 9 bases fit TRBD2. From germline, CDR1 is SEHNR and CDR2 FQNEAQ (reference sequence). Germline trimming cut 3 bases from V and 6 bases from J; bases unmatched to any gene: 4. The CDR3 is 14 residues long. The CDR3: CASSFPSGVDTQYF. CDR3 bases: TGTGCCAGCAGCTTCCCTAGCGGGGTCGATACGCAGTATTTT.

This clone occurred once. The rearrangement links TRBV15 to TRBJ1-2, with TRBD1 matching 7 bases. J was trimmed by 3 bases and V by 2 bases; bases with no gene match: 6. Germline V gene data show CDR1 as LNHNV and CDR2 as YYDKDF (reference sequence). The CDR3 totals 15 residues. In DNA form, the CDR3 reads TGTGCCACCAGCAGACGATCTACAGGGGACTATGGCTACACCTTC. Amino acid sequence: CATSRRSTGDYGYTF.